This T cell receptor (beta chain) was recorded in a study of blood T cells in healthy people across ages. At the level of the study: Per two T cells, about one barcoded beta molecule was captured through template switching.

This clonotype was seen only a few times. The target antigen is unknown. For the second PCR, which ran for about 7 to 11 cycles, a sample-barcoded 5' primer and a J-beta primer mix were used. TCRdb reprocessed the 5' RACE reads with MiXCR, giving one entry per CDR3 protein. This table holds around 2 million distinct CDR3 sequences, roughly two fifths found once. The germline V gene encodes CDR1 MRHNA and CDR2 SNTAGT. This CDR3 comprises 14 residues. Study-wide points: Per million T cells, TCR beta diversity dropped roughly linearly as age increased. Percentage of naive T cells showed a strong correlation with TCR beta diversity.

What was sequenced was blood. This chain connects TRBV6-4 to TRBJ2-4; 8 bases match TRBD1. The better agreement between TRBJ2-7 and the DNA end casts doubt on the J call. The receptor's source is a human donor in good health. For the CDR3, the DNA is TGTGCCAGCAGTGACTCGGGGGGACAGGACGAGCAGTACTTC. This sequence encodes CASSDSGGQDEQYF.